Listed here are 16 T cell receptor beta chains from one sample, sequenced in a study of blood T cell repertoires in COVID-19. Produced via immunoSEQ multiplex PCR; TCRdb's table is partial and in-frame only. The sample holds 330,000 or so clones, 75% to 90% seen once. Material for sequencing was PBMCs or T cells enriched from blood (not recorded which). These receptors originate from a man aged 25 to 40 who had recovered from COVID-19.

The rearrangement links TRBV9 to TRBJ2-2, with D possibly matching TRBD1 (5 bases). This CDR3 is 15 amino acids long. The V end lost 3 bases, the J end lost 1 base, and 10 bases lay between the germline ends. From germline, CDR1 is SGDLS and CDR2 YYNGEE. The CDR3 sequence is CASSARTRNTGELFF. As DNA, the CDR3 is TGTGCCAGCAGCGCCCGGACACGGAACACCGGGGAGCTGTTTTTT. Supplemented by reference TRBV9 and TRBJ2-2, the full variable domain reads DSGVTQTPKHLITATGQRVTLRCSPRSGDLSVYWYQQSLDQGLQFLIQYYNGEERAKGNILERFSAQQFPDLHSELNLSSLELGDSALYFCASSARTRNTGELFFGEGSRLTVL.

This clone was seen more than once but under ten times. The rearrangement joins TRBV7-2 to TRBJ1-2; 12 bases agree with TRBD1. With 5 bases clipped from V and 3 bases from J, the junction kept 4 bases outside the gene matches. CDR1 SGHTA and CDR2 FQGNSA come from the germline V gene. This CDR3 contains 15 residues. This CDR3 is CASSDGTGGYYGYTF. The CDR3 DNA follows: TGTGCCAGCAGCGATGGGACAGGGGGCTACTATGGCTACACCTTC.

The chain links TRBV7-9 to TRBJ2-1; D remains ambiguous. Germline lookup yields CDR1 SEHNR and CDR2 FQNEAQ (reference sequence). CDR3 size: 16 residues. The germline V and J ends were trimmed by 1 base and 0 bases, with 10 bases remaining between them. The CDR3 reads CASSLDPLSSYNEQFF. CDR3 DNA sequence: TGTGCCAGCAGCTTAGATCCCCTTAGCTCCTACAATGAGCAGTTCTTC.

This CDR3 is CASRVDYGTDTQYF. In nucleotides, the CDR3 is TGTGCCAGTAGAGTAGATTACGGCACAGATACGCAGTATTTT. V gene TRBV19 combines with J gene TRBJ2-3; no definite D call. Trimming removed 6 bases at V and 1 base at J, with 11 bases between. The CDR3 contains 14 residues. The germline gives CDR1 LNHDA, CDR2 SQIVND (reference sequence).

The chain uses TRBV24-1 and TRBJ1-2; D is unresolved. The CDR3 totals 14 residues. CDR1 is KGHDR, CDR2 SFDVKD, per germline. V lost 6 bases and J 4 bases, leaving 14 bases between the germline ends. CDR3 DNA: TGTGCCACCAGTCCGGGGATTTACAGCTATGGCTACACCTTC. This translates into CATSPGIYSYGYTF.

CDR3 sequence reads: CASNGGGFSYNEQFF. In DNA form, the CDR3 reads TGTGCCAGCAATGGGGGGGGGTTCTCCTACAATGAGCAGTTCTTC. The chain couples TRBV27 to TRBJ2-1; 7 bases map to TRBD2. Germline trimming cut 7 bases from V and 0 bases from J; bases unmatched to any gene: 6. The CDR3 covers 15 residues. The germline V gene encodes CDR1 MNHEY and CDR2 SMNVEV (reference sequence).

The CDR3 spells CASSQARTYLSYNEQFF. The CDR3 DNA follows: TGTGCCAGCAGCCAAGCCCGGACATACCTCTCCTACAATGAGCAGTTCTTC. The V call is TRBV3-1 (or the pseudogene TRBV3-2), the J call TRBJ2-1, with D possibly TRBD1 on 5 matching bases. Germline loops: CDR1 LGHDT, CDR2 YNNKEL (reference sequence). V lost 1 base, J lost 0 bases, and 13 bases lay in between. The CDR3 contains 17 residues.

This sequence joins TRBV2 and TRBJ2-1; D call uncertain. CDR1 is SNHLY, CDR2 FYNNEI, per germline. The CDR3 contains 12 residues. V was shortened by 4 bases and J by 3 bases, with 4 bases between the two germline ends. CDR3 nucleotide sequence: TGTGCCAGCAGTGCTAGCTACAATGAGCAGTTCTTC. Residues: CASSASYNEQFF.

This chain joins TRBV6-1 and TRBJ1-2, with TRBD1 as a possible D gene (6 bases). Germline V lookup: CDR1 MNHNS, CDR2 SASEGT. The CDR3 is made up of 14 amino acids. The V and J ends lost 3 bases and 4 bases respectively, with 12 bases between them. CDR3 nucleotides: TGTGCCAGCAGTGAGGGGGCTGCGGGCTATGGCTACACCTTC. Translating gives CASSEGAAGYGYTF.

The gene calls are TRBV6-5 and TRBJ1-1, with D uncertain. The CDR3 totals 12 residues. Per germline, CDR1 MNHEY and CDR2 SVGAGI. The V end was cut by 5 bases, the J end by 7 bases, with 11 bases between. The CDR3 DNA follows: TGTGCCAGCAGTACAATACGGAGTGAAGCTTTCTTT. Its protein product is CASSTIRSEAFF.

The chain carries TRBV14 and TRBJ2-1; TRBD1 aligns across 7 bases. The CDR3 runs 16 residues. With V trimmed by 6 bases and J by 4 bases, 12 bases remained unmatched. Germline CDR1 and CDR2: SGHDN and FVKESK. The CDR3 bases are TGTGCCAGCAGGCCAACAGGGGACGCCATTTACAATGAGCAGTTCTTC. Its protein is CASRPTGDAIYNEQFF.

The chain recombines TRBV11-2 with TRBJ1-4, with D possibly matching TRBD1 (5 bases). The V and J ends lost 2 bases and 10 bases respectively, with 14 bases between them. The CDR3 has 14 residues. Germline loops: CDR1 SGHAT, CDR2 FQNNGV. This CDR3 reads CASSLQGKGVKLFF. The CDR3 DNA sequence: TGTGCCAGCAGCTTACAGGGTAAAGGCGTAAAACTGTTTTTT.

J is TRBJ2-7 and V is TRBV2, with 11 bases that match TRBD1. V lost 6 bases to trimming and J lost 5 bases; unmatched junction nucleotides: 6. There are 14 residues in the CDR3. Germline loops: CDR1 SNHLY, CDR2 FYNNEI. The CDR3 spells CASRGTGGSDEQYF. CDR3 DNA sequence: TGTGCCAGCAGAGGGACAGGGGGGTCGGACGAGCAGTACTTC.

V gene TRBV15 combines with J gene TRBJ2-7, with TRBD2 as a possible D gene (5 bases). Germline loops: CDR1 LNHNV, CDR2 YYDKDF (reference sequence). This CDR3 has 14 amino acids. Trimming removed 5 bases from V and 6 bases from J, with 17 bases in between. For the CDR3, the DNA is TGTGCCACCAGCGGAGGCAGGTCGTCCCTCGAGCAGTACTTC. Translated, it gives CATSGGRSSLEQYF.

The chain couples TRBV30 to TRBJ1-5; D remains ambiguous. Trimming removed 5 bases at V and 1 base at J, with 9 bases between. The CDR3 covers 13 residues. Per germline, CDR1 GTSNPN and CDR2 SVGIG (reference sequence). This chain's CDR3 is CAWGPRSNQPQHF. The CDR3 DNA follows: TGTGCCTGGGGACCGAGGAGCAATCAGCCCCAGCATTTT.

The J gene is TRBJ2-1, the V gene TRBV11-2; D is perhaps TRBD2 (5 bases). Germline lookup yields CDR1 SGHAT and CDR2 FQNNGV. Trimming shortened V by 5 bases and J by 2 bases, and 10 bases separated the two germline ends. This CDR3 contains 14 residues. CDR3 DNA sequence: TGTGCCAGCAGCCCCCGGGGAACCTACAATGAGCAGTTCTTC. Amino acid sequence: CASSPRGTYNEQFF.